The clone carrying this TCR beta chain showed up just a few times. What it recognizes is unknown. These data belong to a study of PD-1 blockade in classical Hodgkin lymphoma. Specified time point: cycle 4 day 1 (C4D1), after six to seven weeks of nivolumab. Exposure to brentuximab vedotin varied, and each patient had relapsed following autologous stem cell transplantation. Data came from immunoSEQ multiplex PCR; TCRdb stores just in-frame clones and leaves some out. The sample gives nearly 50,000 clones, roughly 80% of which show up once; approximately 12% is in the top ten. V was clipped by 0 bases and J by 4 bases, with 12 bases between them. This CDR3 is 15 amino acids long. Germline assignment: CDR1 LGHNA and CDR2 YSLEER. Study results and caveats: Prior therapy or disease activity may underlie the repertoire differences, whose causes remain undefined. Partial responders and progressors had significantly lower baseline TCR diversity.

The receptor was derived from a human donor with classical Hodgkin lymphoma. The chain links TRBV4-3 to TRBJ1-1, with D unclear. The sequencing here drew on peripheral blood mononuclear cells (PBMCs), taken before the fourth cycle of nivolumab. In nucleotides, the CDR3 is TGCGCCAGCAGCCAAGACCGGGGTTCATTCACTGAAGCTTTCTTT. Its protein is CASSQDRGSFTEAFF.